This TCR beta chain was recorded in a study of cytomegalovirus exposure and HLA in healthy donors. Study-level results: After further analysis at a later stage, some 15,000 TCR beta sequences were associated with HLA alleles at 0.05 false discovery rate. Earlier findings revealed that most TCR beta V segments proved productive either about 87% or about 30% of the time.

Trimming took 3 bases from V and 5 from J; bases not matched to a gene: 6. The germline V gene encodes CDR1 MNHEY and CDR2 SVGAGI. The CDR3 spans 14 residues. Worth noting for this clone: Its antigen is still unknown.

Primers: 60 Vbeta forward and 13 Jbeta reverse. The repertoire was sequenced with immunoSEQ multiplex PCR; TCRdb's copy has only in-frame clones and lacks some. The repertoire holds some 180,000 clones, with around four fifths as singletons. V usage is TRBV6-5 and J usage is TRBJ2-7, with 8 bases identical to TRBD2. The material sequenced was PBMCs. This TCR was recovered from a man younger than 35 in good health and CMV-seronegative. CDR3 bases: TGTGCCAGCAGTTATCGGGAGGGGCAGAACGAGCAGTACTTC. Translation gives CASSYREGQNEQYF.